The clone carrying this T cell receptor (beta chain) has just one count. The J segment lost 4 bases and the V segment lost 3 bases, leaving 11 bases of the junction unmatched. The CDR3 sequence is 17 residues long. Germline assignment: CDR1 MDHEN and CDR2 SYDVKM. Authors' methods: How many nucleated cells were present was estimated from reference gene primer amplification. Produced via immunoSEQ multiplex PCR; TCRdb's table is partial and in-frame only. Clonal size and the V and J genes are those of that table, whereas D and trimming came from the DNA. The sample has under 300,000 clones; roughly 90% are singletons. The sample belongs to a study of blood T cell repertoires in COVID-19. Study summary: There were acute and convalescent COVID-19 samples, and they came from the United States, Italy and Spain. PBMCs, B-cell-depleted T cells, or T cells provided the cDNA or gDNA that made up the material.

The sample taken for sequencing was peripheral blood. The J gene is TRBJ1-5, the V gene TRBV28; 8 positions agree with TRBD1. The receptor was derived from a woman between 25 and 40 years old with active or convalescent COVID-19. CDR3 bases: TGTGCCAGCAGTTTTTATTGGGGACAGGATGGGAATCAGCCCCAGCATTTT. It codes for CASSFYWGQDGNQPQHF.